This T cell receptor beta chain was sequenced in a study of cytomegalovirus exposure and HLA in healthy donors. This PCR relied on a set of 60 Vbeta primers and 13 Jbeta primers. Using immunoSEQ multiplex PCR, the repertoire was profiled, and TCRdb retains in-frame clones only, with some absent. The repertoire holds 40,000 to 45,000 clones, roughly 90% seen once, with around 8% in the top ten. The sequencing input was PBMCs. The receptor's source is a woman between 40 and 50 years old in good health and CMV-seropositive.

The CDR3 sequence is CASIGGAEAFF. DNA of the CDR3: TGTGCCAGCATCGGCGGGGCTGAAGCTTTCTTT. The chain employs TRBV11-2 and TRBJ1-1; D gene ambiguous. The CDR3 sequence is 11 residues long. Germline-derived CDR1 and CDR2 are SGHAT and FQNNGV. Between the trimmed V and J ends, which lost 7 bases and 6 bases, there was a span of 9 bases.